This TCR beta chain emerged from a study of blood T cell repertoires in COVID-19. Turning to the study itself: Acute and convalescent COVID-19 samples came from the United States, Italy and Spain. Nucleic acid was either cDNA or gDNA, and it came from T cells, B-cell-depleted T cells, or PBMCs.

The germline gives CDR1 LGHNA, CDR2 YNFKEQ. V was pared by 2 bases and J by 1 base, with 7 bases of the junction left unmatched. This CDR3 comprises 19 residues. Original data processing: Amplification of reference gene primers provided the estimated nucleated cell counts. The assay was immunoSEQ multiplex PCR, and TCRdb's table has in-frame clones only and misses some. V, J and clone size reflect that table, while D and trimming were determined from the DNA. The sample includes 80,000 to 95,000 clones, around 84% of them seen just once. The sequencing input was peripheral blood. The chain joins TRBV4-2 to TRBJ2-3; 15 bases map to TRBD2. The receptor's source is a man older than 75 with acute or convalescent COVID-19. CDR3 sequence: CASSQREGTSGRRTDTQYF. The CDR3 nucleotides are TGTGCCAGCAGCCAAAGGGAGGGGACTAGCGGGAGGCGCACAGATACGCAGTATTTT.